This T cell receptor (beta chain) appears in the sequencing data of a study of siplizumab effects on memory and regulatory T cells. Per sample, the assay covered 90,000 to 100,000 TCR templates. Clones were read by immunoSEQ multiplex PCR, and TCRdb kept only the in-frame ones, dropping some. The top ten hold 1% to 1.5% of the sample, which has some 97,000 clones, approximately 94% seen once. Comment on this clone: Its specificity is unknown.

Study outcomes and limitations: The apparent diversity of naive T cells exceeded that of memory cells, and naive T cells seemed to make a major contribution to the alloresponse. Naive or memory phenotype assignment was not possible for roughly 80-95% of proliferating CD4+ or CD8+ clones. For siplizumab cultures, the suppressive function of their proliferating Tregs was not confirmed.

The sample consisted of non-Treg CD4+ T cells sorted from blood. The source is a human donor in good health.

The CDR3 spells CASSLVGRDYVGGELFF. The CDR3 DNA follows: TGTGCCAGCAGCTTGGTCGGCAGGGATTACGTTGGCGGGGAGCTGTTTTTT. J is TRBJ2-2 and V is TRBV5-6, with a possible D match to TRBD1 (5 bases). This CDR3 has 17 residues. V lost 0 bases and J lost 7, with 19 bases in between. Germline CDR1 SGHDT, CDR2 YYEEEE. The full variable domain, with the rest looked up from reference TRBV5-6 and TRBJ2-2, is DAGVTQSPTHLIKTRGQQVTLRCSPKSGHDTVSWYQQALGQGPQFIFQYYEEEERQRGNFPDRFSGHQFPNYSSELNVNALLLGDSALYLCASSLVGRDYVGGELFFGEGSRLTVL.